Each of the 22 T cell receptor beta chains below was sequenced from the same sample in a study of Ad26.COV2.S vaccination and SARS-CoV-2 variants. Treatment: 15 to 20 received Ad26.COV2.S at low or high dose, single or two shots; roughly five received placebo; per-sample allocation not given. Sampling happened 63 days after the first vaccine or placebo injection. Method: immunoSEQ multiplex PCR; TCRdb's copy keeps in-frame clones and lacks some. The sample includes about 350,000 clones, less than 90% of them seen just once. Sequenced here: peripheral blood, sampled in a trial of Ad26.COV2.S vaccine versus placebo. The receptors originated from a person aged 18-60 years who received the Ad26.COV2.S COVID-19 vaccine or a placebo.

The V gene is TRBV12-3 or TRBV12-4, the J gene TRBJ1-2; a possible D gene is TRBD1 (6 bases). Trimming stripped 6 bases from V and 7 bases from J, with 15 bases between. The CDR3 totals 13 residues. CDR3: CASREQGTGGYTF. The DNA of the CDR3 is TGTGCCAGCAGAGAACAGGGAACTGGTGGCTACACCTTC.

The V call is TRBV7-2, the J call TRBJ2-1, with D tentatively TRBD1 (6 bases). The germline V gene has CDR1 SGHTA and CDR2 FQGNSA. Trimming cost V 4 bases and J 8 bases, with 12 bases left between them. The CDR3 spans 13 residues. CDR3 sequence reads: CASSYRVGYEQFF. The CDR3, as DNA: TGTGCCAGCAGCTACAGGGTAGGGTATGAGCAGTTCTTC.

The chain links TRBV11-2 to TRBJ1-2; 10 bases map to TRBD1. The CDR3 covers 15 residues. CDR1 and CDR2 from the germline V gene are SGHAT and FQNNGV. J was trimmed by 3 bases and V by 6 bases; bases with no gene match: 7. The CDR3 loop reads CASRYGQGDYYGYTF. In DNA, the CDR3 is TGTGCCAGCAGATATGGACAGGGGGATTACTATGGCTACACCTTC.

The chain links TRBV29-1 to TRBJ2-7; no reliable D call. V gave up 0 bases and J gave up 3 bases, with 9 bases separating them. CDR3 length equals 13 residues. CDR1 SQVTM and CDR2 ANQGSEA come from the germline V gene. The CDR3 loop is CSVEDIRDYEQYF. CDR3 DNA: TGCAGCGTTGAAGATATTAGGGACTACGAGCAGTACTTC.

The chain combines TRBV30 with TRBJ2-5; D is perhaps TRBD2 (5 bases). Germline loops: CDR1 GTSNPN, CDR2 SVGIG (reference sequence). Trimming pared 2 bases from V and 4 bases from J, leaving 14 bases between. The CDR3 is made up of 14 amino acids. CDR3 sequence (DNA): TGTGCCTGGAGTCCCGGACTCTGGGGAGAGACCCAGTACTTC. Translating gives CAWSPGLWGETQYF. The variable domain in full, with the rest retrieved from reference TRBV30 and TRBJ2-5, is SQTIHQWPATLVQPVGSPLSLECTVEGTSNPNLYWYRQAAGRGLQLLFYSVGIGQISSEVPQNLSASRPQDRQFILSSKKLLLSDSGFYLCAWSPGLWGETQYFGPGTRLLVL.

The chain joins TRBV25-1 to TRBJ1-1; no reliable D call. Trimming pared 4 bases from V and 4 bases from J, leaving 7 bases between. This CDR3 comprises 12 residues. CDR1 and CDR2 from the germline V gene are MGHDK and SYGVNS. The CDR3, as DNA: TGTGCCAGCAGTGTGGCCGGCACTGAAGCTTTCTTT. Protein product: CASSVAGTEAFF. The full variable domain, rest sourced from reference TRBV25-1 and TRBJ1-1, is EADIYQTPRYLVIGTGKKITLECSQTMGHDKMYWYQQDPGMELHLIHYSYGVNSTEKGDLSSESTVSRIRTEHFPLTLESARPSHTSQYLCASSVAGTEAFFGQGTRLTVV.

The J gene is TRBJ2-7, the V gene TRBV11-2; no reliable D call. V lost 6 bases to trimming and J lost 5 bases, with 23 bases between them. Per germline, CDR1 SGHAT and CDR2 FQNNGV. CDR3 length: 16 residues. CDR3 protein: CASRLKTGPAPNEQYF. DNA for the CDR3: TGTGCCAGCAGGTTAAAAACGGGCCCAGCCCCGAACGAGCAGTACTTC.

The chain joins TRBV6-5 to TRBJ1-2; D remains ambiguous. The CDR3 extends over 14 amino acids. The ends were cut back, 0 bases at V and 2 bases at J, with 7 bases in the middle. Germline V lookup: CDR1 MNHEY, CDR2 SVGAGI. This CDR3 reads CASSYSASNYGYTF. Written as DNA, the CDR3 is TGTGCCAGCAGTTACTCGGCCAGCAACTATGGCTACACCTTC.

The genes are TRBV7-3 and TRBJ2-5; a possible D gene is TRBD1 (6 bases). Germline-derived CDR1 and CDR2 are SGHTA and FQGTGA. Trimming took off 4 bases at V and 2 bases at J, with 11 bases between the two ends. The CDR3 contains 14 residues. The CDR3 DNA sequence: TGTGCCAGCAGCTCAGGGGTCCGGCAAGAGACCCAGTACTTC. The encoded protein is CASSSGVRQETQYF.

The gene calls are TRBV6-4 and TRBJ2-3, with D tentatively TRBD1 or TRBD2 (5 bases each). V was clipped by 10 bases and J by 0 bases, with 14 bases between them. Germline loops: CDR1 MRHNA, CDR2 SNTAGT. The CDR3 has 14 residues. CDR3 amino acids: CATSIGESTDTQYF. As DNA, the CDR3 is TGTGCCACCTCAATAGGGGAGAGCACAGATACGCAGTATTTT.

This chain uses TRBV5-1 with TRBJ2-6; D gene ambiguous. Germline V gene sequence: CDR1 SGHRS, CDR2 YFSETQ. V was cut by 0 bases and J by 1 base, with 5 bases left in between. CDR3 length: 15 amino acids. CDR3 sequence reads: CASSLGSSGANVLTF. CDR3 nucleotide sequence: TGCGCCAGCAGCTTGGGTAGTTCTGGGGCCAACGTCCTGACTTTC.

The genes are TRBV19 and TRBJ1-5; possible D gene TRBD1, 6 bases. With 3 bases removed from V and 3 bases from J, the gap between germline ends came to 12 bases. CDR1 is LNHDA and CDR2 is SQIVND in the germline V gene (reference sequence). The CDR3 sequence is 15 residues long. The CDR3 protein is CASSMWGGTNQPQHF. The DNA of the CDR3 is TGTGCCAGTAGTATGTGGGGGGGCACCAATCAGCCCCAGCATTTT.

The chain has TRBV7-6 and TRBJ2-3; TRBD2 aligns across 11 bases. CDR3 size: 17 residues. Trimming took 2 bases from V and 3 from J; bases not matched to a gene: 7. Germline values: CDR1 SGHVS, CDR2 FNYEAQ. The CDR3 sequence is CASSLIALAGVTDTQYF. CDR3 in DNA: TGTGCCAGCAGCTTAATCGCACTAGCGGGAGTGACAGATACGCAGTATTTT.

V gene TRBV6-4 combines with J gene TRBJ2-3; the D gene is possibly TRBD1 (6 bases). V lost 3 bases and J lost 9, with 13 bases in between. CDR3 length equals 13 residues. The V gene's germline CDR1 is MRHNA and CDR2 SNTAGT. CDR3 sequence: CASSETGVGTQYF. The CDR3 nucleotides are TGTGCCAGCAGTGAGACAGGTGTCGGAACGCAGTATTTT.

This clone was seen a few times. The chain employs TRBV6-2 or TRBV6-3 and TRBJ2-4; D possibly corresponds to TRBD1 (5 bases). The germline CDR1 and CDR2 sequences are MNHEY and SVGEGT. Trimming cost V 4 bases and J 12 bases, with 13 bases left between them. This CDR3 region has 12 residues. CDR3 loop: CASSSQESSQYF. CDR3 coding DNA: TGTGCCAGCAGTTCACAGGAGAGTAGTCAGTACTTC.

The rearrangement joins TRBV30 to TRBJ1-1; TRBD1 matches at 7 bases. The CDR3 loop spans 18 amino acids. Germline CDR1 GTSNPN, CDR2 SVGIG (reference sequence). Trimming at V came to 6 bases and at J to 4 bases, leaving 23 bases not matched to a gene. CDR3 protein: CACDRAGYRHPSITEAFF. DNA for the CDR3: TGTGCCTGCGACAGGGCGGGCTACCGACATCCTAGTATCACTGAAGCTTTCTTT.

The rearrangement uses TRBV4-2 and TRBJ2-2; 13 bases line up with TRBD2. This CDR3 is 22 amino acids long. CDR1 and CDR2 from the germline V gene are LGHNA and YNFKEQ. The junction had 17 bases not matched to a gene; V was cut back by 4 bases and J by 0 bases. The CDR3 protein is CASSLDPGLAGPGSSNTGELFF. The CDR3 region has the DNA TGTGCCAGCAGCCTCGATCCGGGACTAGCGGGGCCCGGGTCGTCGAACACCGGGGAGCTGTTTTTT.

Notes on this clone: The sample holds other DNA sequences that translate to the same CDR3. The rearrangement uses TRBV3-1 (or the pseudogene TRBV3-2) and TRBJ1-1; no clear D gene. Germline V gene sequence: CDR1 LGHDT, CDR2 YNNKEL (reference sequence). This CDR3 is built from 13 residues. V gave up 1 base and J gave up 5 bases, with 8 bases separating them. The CDR3 nucleotides are TGTGCCAGCAGCCAAGTTGGAGGGACTGAAGCTTTCTTT. Its protein is CASSQVGGTEAFF.

This chain links TRBV5-8 with TRBJ1-4; 7 bases match TRBD1. This CDR3 comprises 16 residues. Germline V CDR1 and CDR2: SGHTS, YDEGEE. The V and J ends lost 4 bases and 3 bases, in that order; junction bases with no gene match: 9. CDR3: CASSRRQGRANEKLFF. CDR3 bases: TGTGCCAGCAGCCGACGACAGGGAAGGGCTAATGAAAAACTGTTTTTT.

In this sample, this clone turned up once. The CDR3 is CASSSGTGIHEQYF. The CDR3 region has the DNA TGTGCCAGCAGTTCCGGGACAGGGATCCACGAGCAGTACTTC. This chain connects TRBV27 to TRBJ2-7; 9 nucleotides line up with TRBD1. Per the germline V gene, CDR1 is MNHEY and CDR2 is SMNVEV (reference sequence). The junction had 6 bases not matched to a gene; V was cut back by 4 bases and J by 5 bases. This CDR3 contains 14 residues.

This chain connects TRBV6-2 or TRBV6-3 to TRBJ2-7; D is unresolved. This CDR3 has 15 amino acids. The V gene's germline CDR1 is MNHEY and CDR2 SVGEGT. V dropped 1 base and J dropped 3 bases, with 13 bases sitting between them. The CDR3 is CASSYFPGPNYEQYF. The CDR3 DNA follows: TGTGCCAGCAGTTACTTCCCAGGACCTAACTACGAGCAGTACTTC.

The genes are TRBV3-1 (or the pseudogene TRBV3-2) and TRBJ1-5, with D unresolved. The CDR3 extends over 15 amino acids. The V end was cut by 0 bases, the J end by 4 bases, with 10 bases between. Germline V gene data show CDR1 as LGHDT and CDR2 as YNNKEL (reference sequence). In DNA, the CDR3 is TGTGCCAGCAGCCAAGACGGGAAAGGAAATCAGCCCCAGCATTTT. As protein: CASSQDGKGNQPQHF.